This record covers a single T cell receptor (beta chain). Sequencing used immunoSEQ multiplex PCR; TCRdb keeps in-frame clones, though not all of them. The sample lists about 83,000 clones, roughly four fifths seen once, with more than 1.5% in the top ten. The sample comes from a study of OX40 agonist ivuxolimab in advanced cancers. The receptor's source is an adult with an advanced solid tumor such as melanoma, head and neck, liver or kidney cancer. Here the sequenced sample was CD4+ or CD8+ T cells sorted from blood, taken in a trial of the OX40 agonist ivuxolimab.

The CDR3 spells CASSLGLGARWETQYF. As DNA, the CDR3 is TGCGCCAGCAGCTTGGGTTTGGGGGCGCGGTGGGAGACCCAGTACTTC. The gene calls are TRBV5-1 and TRBJ2-5, with D possibly matching TRBD1 (6 bases). The germline V gene encodes CDR1 SGHRS and CDR2 YFSETQ. The CDR3 has 16 residues. Trimming cost V 0 bases and J 5 bases, with 17 bases left between them.